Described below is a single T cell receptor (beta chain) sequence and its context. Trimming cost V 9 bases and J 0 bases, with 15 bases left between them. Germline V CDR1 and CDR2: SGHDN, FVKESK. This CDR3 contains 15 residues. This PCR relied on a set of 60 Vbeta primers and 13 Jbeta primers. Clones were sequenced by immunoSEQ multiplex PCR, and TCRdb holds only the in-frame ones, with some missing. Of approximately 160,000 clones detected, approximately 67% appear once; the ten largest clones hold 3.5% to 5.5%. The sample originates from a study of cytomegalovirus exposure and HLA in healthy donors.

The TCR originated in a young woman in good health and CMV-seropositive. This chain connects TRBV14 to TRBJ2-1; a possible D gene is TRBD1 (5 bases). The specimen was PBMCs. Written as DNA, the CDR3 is TGTGCCAGTAGACCGCAGGGTTCCTCCTACAATGAGCAGTTCTTC. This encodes CASRPQGSSYNEQFF.